This T cell receptor (beta chain) is drawn from a study of blood T cell repertoires in COVID-19. J was trimmed by 7 bases and V by 3 bases; bases with no gene match: 3. This CDR3 region has 14 residues. The V gene's germline CDR1 is SGHTA and CDR2 FQGNSA. One Seattle source followed patients from active infection through their disease course. Using immunoSEQ multiplex PCR, the repertoire was profiled, and TCRdb retains in-frame clones only, with some absent. The data contain 150,000 to 200,000 clones, approximately 85% of them seen just once; the ten biggest clones take up under 6%. The rearrangement links TRBV7-2 to TRBJ2-1; 10 positions match TRBD2. Sequences were obtained from peripheral blood. The sequence derives from a woman between 50 and 59 years old with COVID-19, enrolled during active disease. The CDR3 reads CASSFSGGANEQFF. CDR3 nucleotide sequence: TGTGCCAGCAGCTTCAGCGGGGGGGCGAATGAGCAGTTCTTC.